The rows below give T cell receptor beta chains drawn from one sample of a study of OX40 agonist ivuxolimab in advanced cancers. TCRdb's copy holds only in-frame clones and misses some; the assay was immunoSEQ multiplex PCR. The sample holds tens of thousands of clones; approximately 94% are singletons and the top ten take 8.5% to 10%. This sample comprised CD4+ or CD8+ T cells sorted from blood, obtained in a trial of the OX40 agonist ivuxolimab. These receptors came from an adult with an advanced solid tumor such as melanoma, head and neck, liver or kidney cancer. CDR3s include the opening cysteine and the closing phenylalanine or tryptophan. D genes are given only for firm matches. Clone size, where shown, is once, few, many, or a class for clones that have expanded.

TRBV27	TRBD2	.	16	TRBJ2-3	TGTGCCAGCAGTTCAGGGACTAGCGGGAGTTCAGATACGCAGTATTTT	CASSSGTSGSSDTQYF
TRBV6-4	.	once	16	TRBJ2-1	TGTGCCAGCAGTGTTGGGACAGCGGGAGCCTACAATGAGCAGTTCTTC	CASSVGTAGAYNEQFF
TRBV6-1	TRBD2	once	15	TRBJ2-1	TGTGCCAGCAGCGTCGTAGCGGGGGCCTACAATGAGCAGTTCTTC	CASSVVAGAYNEQFF
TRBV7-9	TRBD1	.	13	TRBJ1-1	TGTGCCAGCAGCCAAACAGGGGACACTGAAGCTTTCTTT	CASSQTGDTEAFF
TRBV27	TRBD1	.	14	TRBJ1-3	TGTGCCAGCAGTTGGGACAGCTCTGGAAACACCATATATTTT	CASSWDSSGNTIYF
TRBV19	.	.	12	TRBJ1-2	TGTGCCAGCTCGGAGGGAGGCTATGGCTACACCTTC	CASSEGGYGYTF
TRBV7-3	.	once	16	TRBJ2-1	TGTGCCAGCAGCTTAAGTGGAGGGGTATCCTACAATGAGCAGTTCTTC	CASSLSGGVSYNEQFF
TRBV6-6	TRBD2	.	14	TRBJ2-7	TGTGCCAGCAGCTCCGGGACTAAAGGTGGCGAGCAGTACTTC	CASSSGTKGGEQYF
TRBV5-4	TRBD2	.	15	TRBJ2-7	TGTGCCAGCAGAGCGGCTAGCGGAGCTGTATACGAGCAGTACTTC	CASRAASGAVYEQYF
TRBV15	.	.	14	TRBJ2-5	TGTGCCACCAGCAGAGATGGACTTGGGGAGACCCAGTACTTC	CATSRDGLGETQYF
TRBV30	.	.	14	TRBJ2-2	TGTGCCTGGAACCCCGGACAGATCGCCGGGGAGCTGTTTTTT	CAWNPGQIAGELFF
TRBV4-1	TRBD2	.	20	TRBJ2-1	TGCGCCAGCAGCCATGGAGGGGGACTAGCGGGAGGGCCGGGCTACAATGAGCAGTTCTTC	CASSHGGGLAGGPGYNEQFF
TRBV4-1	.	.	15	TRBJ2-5	TGCGCCAGCAGCCAAGAACAGGACAGACAAGAGACCCAGTACTTC	CASSQEQDRQETQYF
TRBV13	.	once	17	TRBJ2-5	TGTGCCAGCAGCCCAACCCCGGTGGCAGCCTACCAAGAGACCCAGTACTTC	CASSPTPVAAYQETQYF
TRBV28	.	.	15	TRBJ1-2	TGTGCCAGCAGTTCAGATCTCGGACAGAACTATGGCTACACCTTC	CASSSDLGQNYGYTF
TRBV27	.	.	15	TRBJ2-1	TGTGCCAGCAGTTTAAGCGCGGGTTTGGCGCCCGAGCAGTTCTTC	CASSLSAGLAPEQFF
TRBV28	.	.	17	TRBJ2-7	TGTGCCAGCAGTTTCCCCCTCAGGGGCATTAGCTCCTACGAGCAGTACTTC	CASSFPLRGISSYEQYF
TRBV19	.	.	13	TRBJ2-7	TGTGCCAGTAGTATAAGCGCAGGGTACGAGCAGTACTTC	CASSISAGYEQYF
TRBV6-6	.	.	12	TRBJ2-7	TGTGCCAGCAGTCCTACGGGGGACTCAAAGTACTTC	CASSPTGDSKYF
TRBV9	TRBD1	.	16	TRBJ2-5	TGTGCCAGCAGCCCGTACGGACAGGGGATCCAAGAGACCCAGTACTTC	CASSPYGQGIQETQYF
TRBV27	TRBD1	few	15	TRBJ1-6	TGTGCCAGCAGTTCATCCGGGACAGGGAACTCACCCCTCCACTTT	CASSSSGTGNSPLHF
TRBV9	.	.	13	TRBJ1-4	TGTGCCAGCAGCCCCCGTTTGACCCCGGAACTGTTTTTT	CASSPRLTPELFF
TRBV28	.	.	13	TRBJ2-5	TGTGCCAGCAGTTTGGGCGGTCTGGGGACCCAGTACTTC	CASSLGGLGTQYF
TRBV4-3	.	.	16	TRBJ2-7	TGCGCCAGCAGCCAAGATATCGGCGGGGCCCTCTACGAGCAGTACTTC	CASSQDIGGALYEQYF
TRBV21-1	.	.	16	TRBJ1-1	TGTGCCAGCAGCACTCTGGGGGACCGAGAGGAGGGTGAAGCTTTCTTT	CASSTLGDREEGEAFF
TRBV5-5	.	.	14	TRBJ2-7	TGTGCCAGCAGTCCGGTGGTAGGGGGCTACGAGCAGTACTTC	CASSPVVGGYEQYF
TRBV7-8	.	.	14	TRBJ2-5	TGTGCCAGCAGCTTACGGCTGGAGGGAGAGACCCAGTACTTC	CASSLRLEGETQYF
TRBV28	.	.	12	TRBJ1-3	TGTGCCAGTCTAGAGGGCGGAAACACCATATATTTT	CASLEGGNTIYF
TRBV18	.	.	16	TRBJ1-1	TGTGCCAGCTCACCACCGATATTACAAGCAAACACTGAAGCTTTCTTT	CASSPPILQANTEAFF
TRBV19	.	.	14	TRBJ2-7	TGTGCCAGTAGCGGCGTCGCGGGCTTTTACGAGCAGTACTTC	CASSGVAGFYEQYF
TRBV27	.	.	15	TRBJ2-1	TGTGCCAGCAGTACGACTGACGGCTGGAGAAATGAGCAGTTCTTC	CASSTTDGWRNEQFF
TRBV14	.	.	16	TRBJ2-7	TGTGCCAGCAGCCAAGACCCTGGCAGGGGTTTGAACGAGCAGTACTTC	CASSQDPGRGLNEQYF
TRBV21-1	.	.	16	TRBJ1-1	TGTGCCAGCAGCATGCGGCACGACAGGATGAACACTGAAGCTTTCTTT	CASSMRHDRMNTEAFF
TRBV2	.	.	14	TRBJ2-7	TGTGCCAGCAGTGAAGTTAAGGGTCCCTACGAGCAGTACTTC	CASSEVKGPYEQYF
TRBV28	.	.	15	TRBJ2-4	TGTGCCAGCAGTTTAAGGCTTGAAGCCAAAAACATTCAGTACTTC	CASSLRLEAKNIQYF
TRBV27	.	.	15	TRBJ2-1	TGTGCCAGTTCTAATTCGGGACGAGCCTACAATGAGCAGTTCTTC	CASSNSGRAYNEQFF
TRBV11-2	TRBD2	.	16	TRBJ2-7	TGTGCCAGCAGCTTTTCTAGCGGTGAAAGCTCCTACGAGCAGTACTTC	CASSFSSGESSYEQYF
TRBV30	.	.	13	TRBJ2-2	TGTGCCTGGAGCGACTCATTCACCGGGGAGCTGTTTTTT	CAWSDSFTGELFF
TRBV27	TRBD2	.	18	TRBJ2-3	TGTGCCAGCAGTTTAAAACGCGGGAGGACAACTAGCACAGATACGCAGTATTTT	CASSLKRGRTTSTDTQYF
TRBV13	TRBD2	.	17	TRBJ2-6	TGTGCCAGCAGCTTCGGACTAGCCGCCCCTGGGGCCAACGTCCTGACTTTC	CASSFGLAAPGANVLTF
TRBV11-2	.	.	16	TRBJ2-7	TGTGCCAGCAGCGGCGCCCCCGGGGCAGGTCAGAACGAGCAGTACTTC	CASSGAPGAGQNEQYF
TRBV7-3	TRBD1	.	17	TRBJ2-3	TGTGCCAGCAGCTTAAGGGGGACAGGGGATGACGCAGATACGCAGTATTTT	CASSLRGTGDDADTQYF
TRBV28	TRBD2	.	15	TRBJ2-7	TGTGCCAGCATGGCGGGAACGCGGGAGGTCTACGAGCAGTACTTC	CASMAGTREVYEQYF
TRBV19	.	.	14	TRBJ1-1	TGTGCCAGTAGTGTCGGACACCGGAACACTGAAGCTTTCTTT	CASSVGHRNTEAFF
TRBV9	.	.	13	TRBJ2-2	TGTGCCAGCAGCGTAGGGGGTAGCGGGGAGCTGTTTTTT	CASSVGGSGELFF
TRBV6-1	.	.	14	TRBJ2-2	TGTGCCAGCAGTGATCGACTTGCACCCGGGGAGCTGTTTTTT	CASSDRLAPGELFF
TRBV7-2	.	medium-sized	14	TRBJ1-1	TGTGCCAGCAGCTTAACAGATAGCGACACTGAAGCTTTCTTT	CASSLTDSDTEAFF
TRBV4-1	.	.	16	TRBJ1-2	TGCGCCAGCATCCCGACACCCTTGTTTTCTAACTATGGCTACACCTTC	CASIPTPLFSNYGYTF
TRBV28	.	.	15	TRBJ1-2	TGTGCCAGCAGTCCCCGGGGGCAGGGCTACTATGGCTACACCTTC	CASSPRGQGYYGYTF
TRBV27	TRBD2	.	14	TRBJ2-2	TGTGCCAGCAGCCGGTCGGGAGGGACCGGGGAGCTGTTTTTT	CASSRSGGTGELFF
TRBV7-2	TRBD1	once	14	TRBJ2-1	TGTGCCAGCAGCTTTGGGACAGGGCAAGATGAGCAGTTCTTC	CASSFGTGQDEQFF
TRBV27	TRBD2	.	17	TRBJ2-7	TGTGCCAGCAGCCCCATGCTAGCGGGAGTTCGAATCTACGAGCAGTACTTC	CASSPMLAGVRIYEQYF
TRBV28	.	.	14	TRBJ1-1	TGTGCCAGCAGTCACTGGGGCGGGAACACTGAAGCTTTCTTT	CASSHWGGNTEAFF
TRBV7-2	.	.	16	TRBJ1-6	TGTGCCAGCAGCTGGGACCGCAGCTCCTATAATTCACCCCTCCACTTT	CASSWDRSSYNSPLHF
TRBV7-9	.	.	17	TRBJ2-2	TGTGCCAGCAGCTTAGCGCCGGGTCTGGGGAACACCGGGGAGCTGTTTTTT	CASSLAPGLGNTGELFF
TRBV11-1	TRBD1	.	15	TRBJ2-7	TGTGCCAGCAGCTTATGGCAGGGGGTTGCCTACGAGCAGTACTTC	CASSLWQGVAYEQYF
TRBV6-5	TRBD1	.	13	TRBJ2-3	TGTGCCAGCAGTTACTCCCACTCGGACAGGGCCTATTTT	CASSYSHSDRAYF
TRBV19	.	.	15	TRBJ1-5	TGTGCCAGTAGTAACGGACACCCCAAAGACCAGCCCCAGCATTTT	CASSNGHPKDQPQHF
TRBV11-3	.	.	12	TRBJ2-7	TGTGCCAGCAGCACCTCACTAGGACAGCAGTACTTC	CASSTSLGQQYF